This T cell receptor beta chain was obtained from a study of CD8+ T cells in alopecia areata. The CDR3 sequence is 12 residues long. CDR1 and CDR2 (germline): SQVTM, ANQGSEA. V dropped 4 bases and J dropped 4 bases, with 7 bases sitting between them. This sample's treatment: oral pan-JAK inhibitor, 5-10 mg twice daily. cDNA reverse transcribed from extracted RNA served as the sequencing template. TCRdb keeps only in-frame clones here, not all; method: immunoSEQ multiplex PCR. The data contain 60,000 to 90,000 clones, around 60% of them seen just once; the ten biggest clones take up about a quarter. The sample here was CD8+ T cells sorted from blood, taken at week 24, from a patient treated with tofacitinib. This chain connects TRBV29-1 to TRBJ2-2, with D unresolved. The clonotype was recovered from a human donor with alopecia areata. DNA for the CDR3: TGCAGCGTTGTGTATTTCACCGGGGAGCTGTTTTTT. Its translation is CSVVYFTGELFF.